This T cell receptor beta chain was obtained from a study of monozygotic twins with inflammatory bowel disease. Overall study findings and caveats: Discrimination among different T cell subtypes was not achievable. IBD patients had lower TCRbeta diversity (inverse Simpson) than healthy co-twins.

UMIs incorporating a 6-nucleotide sample barcode were appended by means of template switching. The cDNA of both the TCRalpha and TCRbeta chains was subjected to two nested PCRs of about 16 and 10 cycles. TCRdb reprocessed the 5' RACE reads and keeps a single row for each CDR3 protein, giving no DNA. This sample's table has 310,000 or so distinct CDR3 sequences. Concerning this clonotype: Antigen: not known.

This sequence was found in a human donor with ulcerative colitis or Crohn's disease, or a healthy co-twin of an affected twin (not recorded which). Sequenced input: blood.

CDR3 region: CASSKTGSYEQYF. The rearrangement links TRBV5-6 to TRBJ2-7; TCRdb's D gene call, TRBD1, goes unchecked for lack of DNA. CDR3 length: 13 residues. The germline CDR1 and CDR2 sequences are SGHDT and YYEEEE.